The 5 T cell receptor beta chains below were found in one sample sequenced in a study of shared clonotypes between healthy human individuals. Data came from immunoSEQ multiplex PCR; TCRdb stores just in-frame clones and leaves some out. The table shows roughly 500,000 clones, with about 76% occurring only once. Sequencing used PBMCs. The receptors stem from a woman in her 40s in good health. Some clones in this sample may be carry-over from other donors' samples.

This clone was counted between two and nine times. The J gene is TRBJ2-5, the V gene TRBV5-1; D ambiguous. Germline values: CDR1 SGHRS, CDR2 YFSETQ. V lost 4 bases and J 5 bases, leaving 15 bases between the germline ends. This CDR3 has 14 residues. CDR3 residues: CASSLVGVVETQYF. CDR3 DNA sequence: TGCGCCAGCAGCCTAGTGGGTGTGGTGGAGACCCAGTACTTC.

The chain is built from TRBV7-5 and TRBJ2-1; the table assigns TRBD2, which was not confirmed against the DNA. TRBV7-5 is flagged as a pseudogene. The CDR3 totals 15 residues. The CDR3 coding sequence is TGTGCCAGAAGGCCAAAAGCGGTTTGGGAAAATGAGCAGTTCTTC. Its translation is CARRPKAVWENEQFF.

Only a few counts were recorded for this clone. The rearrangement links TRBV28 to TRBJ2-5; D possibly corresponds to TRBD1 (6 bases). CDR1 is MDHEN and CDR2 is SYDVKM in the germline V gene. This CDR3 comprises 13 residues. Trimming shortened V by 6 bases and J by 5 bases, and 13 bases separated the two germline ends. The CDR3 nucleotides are TGTGCCAGCAGGGCCAGGGGCAGGGAGACCCAGTACTTC. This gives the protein CASRARGRETQYF.

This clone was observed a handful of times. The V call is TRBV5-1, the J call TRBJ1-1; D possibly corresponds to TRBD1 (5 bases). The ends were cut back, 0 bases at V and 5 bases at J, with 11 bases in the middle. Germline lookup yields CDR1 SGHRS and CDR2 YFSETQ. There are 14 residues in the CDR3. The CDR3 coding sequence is TGCGCCAGCAGCTTGGCGCAGGGTGGGACTGAAGCTTTCTTT. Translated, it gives CASSLAQGGTEAFF.

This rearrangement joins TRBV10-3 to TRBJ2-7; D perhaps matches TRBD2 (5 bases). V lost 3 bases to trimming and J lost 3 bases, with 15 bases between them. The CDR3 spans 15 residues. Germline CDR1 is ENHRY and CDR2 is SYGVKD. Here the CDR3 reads CAISDLREQGYEQYF. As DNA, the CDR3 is TGTGCCATCAGTGATCTAAGGGAGCAAGGCTACGAGCAGTACTTC.